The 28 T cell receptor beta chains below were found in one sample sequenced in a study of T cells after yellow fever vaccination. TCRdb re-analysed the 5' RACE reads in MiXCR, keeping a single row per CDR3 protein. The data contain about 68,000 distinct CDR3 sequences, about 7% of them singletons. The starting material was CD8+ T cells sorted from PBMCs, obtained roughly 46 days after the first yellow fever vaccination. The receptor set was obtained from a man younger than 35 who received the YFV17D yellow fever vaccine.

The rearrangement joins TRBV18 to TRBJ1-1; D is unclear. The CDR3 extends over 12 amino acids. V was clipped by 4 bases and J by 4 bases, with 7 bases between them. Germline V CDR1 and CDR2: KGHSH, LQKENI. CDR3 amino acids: CASSRWGTEAFF. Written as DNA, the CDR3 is TGTGCCAGCTCACGTTGGGGCACTGAAGCTTTCTTT. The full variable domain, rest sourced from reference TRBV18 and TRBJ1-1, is NAGVMQNPRHLVRRRGQEARLRCSPMKGHSHVYWYRQLPEEGLKFMVYLQKENIIDESGMPKERFSAEFPKEGPSILRIQQVVRGDSAAYFCASSRWGTEAFFGQGTRLTVV.

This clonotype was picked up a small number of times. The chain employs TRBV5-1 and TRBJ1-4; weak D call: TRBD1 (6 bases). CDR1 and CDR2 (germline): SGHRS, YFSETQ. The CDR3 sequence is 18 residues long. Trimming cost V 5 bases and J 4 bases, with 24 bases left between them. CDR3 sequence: CASRFHPTDRDINEKLFF. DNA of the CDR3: TGCGCCAGCAGATTCCACCCGACCGATCGGGACATTAATGAAAAACTGTTTTTT. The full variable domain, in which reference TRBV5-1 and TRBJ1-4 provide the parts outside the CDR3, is KAGVTQTPRYLIKTRGQQVTLSCSPISGHRSVSWYQQTPGQGLQFLFEYFSETQRNKGNFPGRFSGRQFSNSRSEMNVSTLELGDSALYLCASRFHPTDRDINEKLFFGSGTQLSVL.

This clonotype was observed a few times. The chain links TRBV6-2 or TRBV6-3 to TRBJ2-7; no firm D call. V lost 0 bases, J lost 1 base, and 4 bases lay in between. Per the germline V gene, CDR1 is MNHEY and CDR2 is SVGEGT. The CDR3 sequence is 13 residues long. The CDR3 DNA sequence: TGTGCCAGCAGTTACTCCAGGTCCTACGAGCAGTACTTC. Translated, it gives CASSYSRSYEQYF.

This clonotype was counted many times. The CDR3 nucleotides are TGTGCCAGCACCACGGGACAGGTCTCCTACGAGCAGTACTTC. It is translated as CASTTGQVSYEQYF. This chain links TRBV12-3 or TRBV12-4 with TRBJ2-7, with 8 bases matching TRBD1. The length of the CDR3 is 14 residues. The trim removed 7 bases at V and 0 bases at J, leaving 5 bases unmatched.

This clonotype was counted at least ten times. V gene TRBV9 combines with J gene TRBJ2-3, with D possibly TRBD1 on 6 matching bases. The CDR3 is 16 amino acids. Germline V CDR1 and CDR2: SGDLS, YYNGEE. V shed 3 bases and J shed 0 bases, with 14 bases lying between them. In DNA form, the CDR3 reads TGTGCCAGCAGCGGGGGAAGGGGACAAAGCACAGATACGCAGTATTTT. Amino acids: CASSGGRGQSTDTQYF. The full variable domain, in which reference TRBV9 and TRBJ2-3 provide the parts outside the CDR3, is DSGVTQTPKHLITATGQRVTLRCSPRSGDLSVYWYQQSLDQGLQFLIQYYNGEERAKGNILERFSAQQFPDLHSELNLSSLELGDSALYFCASSGGRGQSTDTQYFGPGTRLTVL.

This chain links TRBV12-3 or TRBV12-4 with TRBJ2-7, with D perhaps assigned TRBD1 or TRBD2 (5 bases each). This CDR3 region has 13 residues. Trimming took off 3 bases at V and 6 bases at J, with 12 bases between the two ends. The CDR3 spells CASSFGGRGEQYV. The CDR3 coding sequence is TGTGCCAGCAGTTTTGGGGGTAGAGGCGAGCAGTACGTC.

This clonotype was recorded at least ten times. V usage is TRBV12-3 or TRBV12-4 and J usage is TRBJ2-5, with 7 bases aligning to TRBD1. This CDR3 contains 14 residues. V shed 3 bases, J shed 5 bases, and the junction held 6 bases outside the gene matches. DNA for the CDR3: TGTGCCAGCAGTTTGCGTGGGACAGTGGAGACCCAGTACTTC. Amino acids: CASSLRGTVETQYF.

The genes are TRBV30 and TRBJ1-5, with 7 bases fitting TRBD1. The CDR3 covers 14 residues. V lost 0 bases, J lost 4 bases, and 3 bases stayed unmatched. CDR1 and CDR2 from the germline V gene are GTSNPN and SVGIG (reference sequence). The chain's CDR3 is CAWSVGTENQPQHF. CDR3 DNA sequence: TGTGCCTGGAGTGTAGGGACAGAGAATCAGCCCCAGCATTTT.

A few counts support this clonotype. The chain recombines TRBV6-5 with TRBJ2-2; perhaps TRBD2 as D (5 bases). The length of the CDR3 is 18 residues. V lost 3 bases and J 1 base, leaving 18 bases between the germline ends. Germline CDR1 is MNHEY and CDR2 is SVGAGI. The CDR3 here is CASSYKPHQAVNTGELFF. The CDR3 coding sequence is TGTGCCAGCAGTTATAAGCCCCATCAAGCGGTGAACACCGGGGAGCTGTTTTTT.

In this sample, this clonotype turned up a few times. The CDR3 DNA follows: TGTGCCAGTAGTATCAGGTGGAACACTGAAGCTTTCTTT. Its translation: CASSIRWNTEAFF. This sequence joins TRBV19 and TRBJ1-1; D gene ambiguous. Trimming stripped 3 bases from V and 1 base from J, with 6 bases between. CDR1 and CDR2 (germline): LNHDA, SQIVND (reference sequence). The CDR3 runs to 13 residues. The complete variable domain, with remaining parts taken from reference TRBV19 and TRBJ1-1, reads DGGITQSPKYLFRKEGQNVTLSCEQNLNHDAMYWYRQDPGQGLRLIYYSQIVNDFQKGDIAEGYSVSREKKESFPLTVTSAQKNPTAFYLCASSIRWNTEAFFGQGTRLTVV.

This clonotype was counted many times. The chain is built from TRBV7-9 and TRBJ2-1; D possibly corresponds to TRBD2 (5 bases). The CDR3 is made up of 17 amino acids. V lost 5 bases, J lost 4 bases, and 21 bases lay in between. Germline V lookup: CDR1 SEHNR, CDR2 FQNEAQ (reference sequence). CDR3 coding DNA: TGTGCCAGCAGCCCCAAATCCTCGGGGATCTCATACAATGAGCAGTTCTTC. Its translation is CASSPKSSGISYNEQFF.

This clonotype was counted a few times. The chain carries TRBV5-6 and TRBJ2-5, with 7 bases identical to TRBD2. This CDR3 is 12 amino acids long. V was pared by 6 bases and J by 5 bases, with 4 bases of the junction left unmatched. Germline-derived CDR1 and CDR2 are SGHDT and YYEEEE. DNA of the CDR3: TGTGCCAGCACCTGGGAGGGTGAGACCCAGTACTTC. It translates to CASTWEGETQYF.

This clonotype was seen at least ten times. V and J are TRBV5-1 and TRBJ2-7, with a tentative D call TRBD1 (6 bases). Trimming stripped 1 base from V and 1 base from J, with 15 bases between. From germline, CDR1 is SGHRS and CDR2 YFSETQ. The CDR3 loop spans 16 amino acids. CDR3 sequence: CASSLNYRVASYEQYF. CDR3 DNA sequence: TGCGCCAGCAGCTTGAACTACAGGGTTGCGTCCTACGAGCAGTACTTC.

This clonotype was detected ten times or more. The CDR3 loop is CASSQETMPRLNTEAFF. Written as DNA, the CDR3 is TGCGCCAGCAGCCAAGAAACTATGCCCAGATTGAACACTGAAGCTTTCTTT. This chain links TRBV4-1 with TRBJ1-1; D call uncertain. V lost 0 bases and J 0 bases, leaving 14 bases between the germline ends. The CDR3 covers 17 residues. Germline V lookup: CDR1 MGHRA, CDR2 YSYEKL.

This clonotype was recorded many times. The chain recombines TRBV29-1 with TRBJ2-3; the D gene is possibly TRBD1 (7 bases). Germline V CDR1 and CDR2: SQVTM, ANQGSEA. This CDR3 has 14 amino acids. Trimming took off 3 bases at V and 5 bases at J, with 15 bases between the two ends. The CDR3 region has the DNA TGCAGCGTTGATTTCCAGGGGGGTGGAGATACGCAGTATTTT. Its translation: CSVDFQGGGDTQYF.

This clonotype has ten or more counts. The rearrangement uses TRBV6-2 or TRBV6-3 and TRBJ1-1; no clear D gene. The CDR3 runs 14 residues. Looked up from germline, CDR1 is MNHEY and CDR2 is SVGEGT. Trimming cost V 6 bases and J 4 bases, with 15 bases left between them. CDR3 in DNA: TGTGCCAGCAGCAAAAAAGTCGCACTCACTGAAGCTTTCTTT. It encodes CASSKKVALTEAFF.

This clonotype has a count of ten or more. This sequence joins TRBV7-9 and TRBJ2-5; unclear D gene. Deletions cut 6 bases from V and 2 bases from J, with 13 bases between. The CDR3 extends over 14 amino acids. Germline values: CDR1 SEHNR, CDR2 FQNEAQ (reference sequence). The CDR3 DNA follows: TGTGCCAGCAGGGACCGACTGAATCAAGAGACCCAGTACTTC. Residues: CASRDRLNQETQYF. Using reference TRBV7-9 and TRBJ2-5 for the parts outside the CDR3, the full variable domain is DTGVSQNPRHKITKRGQNVTFRCDPISEHNRLYWYRQTLGQGPEFLTYFQNEAQLEKSRLLSDRFSAERPKGSFSTLEIQRTEQGDSAMYLCASRDRLNQETQYFGPGTRLLVL.

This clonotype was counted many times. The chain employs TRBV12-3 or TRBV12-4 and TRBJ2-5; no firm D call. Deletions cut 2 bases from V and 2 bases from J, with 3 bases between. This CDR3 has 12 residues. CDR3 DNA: TGTGCCAGCAGTTTATGGCAAGAGACCCAGTACTTC. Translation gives CASSLWQETQYF.

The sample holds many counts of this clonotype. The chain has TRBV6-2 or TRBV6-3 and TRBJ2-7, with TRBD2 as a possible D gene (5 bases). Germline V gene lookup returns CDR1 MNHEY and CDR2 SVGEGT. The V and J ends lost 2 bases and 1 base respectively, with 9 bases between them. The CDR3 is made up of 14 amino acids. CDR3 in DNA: TGTGCCAGCAGTTACGAGGGTGGTTCCTACGAGCAGTACTTC. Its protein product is CASSYEGGSYEQYF.

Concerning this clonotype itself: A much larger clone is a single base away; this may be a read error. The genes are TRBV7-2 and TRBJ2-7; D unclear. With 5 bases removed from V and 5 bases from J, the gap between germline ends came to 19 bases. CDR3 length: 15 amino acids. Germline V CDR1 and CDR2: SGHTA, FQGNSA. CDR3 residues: CASSVWGIGLDEQYF. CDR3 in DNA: TGTGCCAGCAGCGTTTGGGGTATCGGGCTTGACGAGCAGTACTTC. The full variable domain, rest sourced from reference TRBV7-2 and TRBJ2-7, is GAGVSQSPSNKVTEKGKDVELRCDPISGHTALYWYRQSLGQGLEFLIYFQGNSAPDKSGLPSDRFSAERTGGSVSTLTIQRTQQEDSAVYLCASSVWGIGLDEQYFGPGTRLTVT.

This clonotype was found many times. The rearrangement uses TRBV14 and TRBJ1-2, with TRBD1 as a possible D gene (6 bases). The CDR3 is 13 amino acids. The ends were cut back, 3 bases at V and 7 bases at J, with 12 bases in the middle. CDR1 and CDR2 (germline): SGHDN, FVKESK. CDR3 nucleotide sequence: TGTGCCAGCAGCCAGGACAGACGGCGTGGCTACACCTTC. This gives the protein CASSQDRRRGYTF. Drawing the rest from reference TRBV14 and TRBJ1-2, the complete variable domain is EAGVTQFPSHSVIEKGQTVTLRCDPISGHDNLYWYRRVMGKEIKFLLHFVKESKQDESGMPNNRFLAERTGGTYSTLKVQPAELEDSGVYFCASSQDRRRGYTFGSGTRLTVV.

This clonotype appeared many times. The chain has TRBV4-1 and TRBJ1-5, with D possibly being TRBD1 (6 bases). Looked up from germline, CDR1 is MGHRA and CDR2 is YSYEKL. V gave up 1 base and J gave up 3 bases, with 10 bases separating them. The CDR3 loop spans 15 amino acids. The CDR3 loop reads CASSQVRQDNQPQHF. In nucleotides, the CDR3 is TGCGCCAGCAGCCAAGTGCGACAGGACAATCAGCCCCAGCATTTT.

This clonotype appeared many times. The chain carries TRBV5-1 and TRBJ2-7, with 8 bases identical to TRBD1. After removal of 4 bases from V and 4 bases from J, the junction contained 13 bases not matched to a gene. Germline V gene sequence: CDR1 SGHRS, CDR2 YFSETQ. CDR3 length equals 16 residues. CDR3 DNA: TGCGCCAGCAGCCCGAAGACGCCCCAGGGGGCATACGAGCAGTACTTC. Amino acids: CASSPKTPQGAYEQYF.

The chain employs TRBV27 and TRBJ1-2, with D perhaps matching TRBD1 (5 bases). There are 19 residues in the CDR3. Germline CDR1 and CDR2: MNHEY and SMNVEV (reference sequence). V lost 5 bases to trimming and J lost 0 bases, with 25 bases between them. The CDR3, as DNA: TGTGCCAGCAGTCCCGAAGTTGGGGCGGCCGGCTTGACTAACTATGGCTACACCTTC. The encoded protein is CASSPEVGAAGLTNYGYTF.

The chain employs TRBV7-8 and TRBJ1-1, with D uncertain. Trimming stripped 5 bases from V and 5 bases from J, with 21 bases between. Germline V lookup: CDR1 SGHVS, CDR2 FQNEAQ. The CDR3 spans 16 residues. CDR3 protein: CASSLRLVVTATEAFF. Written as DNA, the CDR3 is TGTGCCAGCAGCCTTCGCTTAGTCGTTACAGCGACTGAAGCTTTCTTT.

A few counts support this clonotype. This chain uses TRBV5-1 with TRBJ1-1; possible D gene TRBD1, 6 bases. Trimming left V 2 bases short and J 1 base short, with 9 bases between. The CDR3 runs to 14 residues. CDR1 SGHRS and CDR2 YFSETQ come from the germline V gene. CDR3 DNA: TGCGCCAGCAGCTTCGGGGACACGAACACTGAAGCTTTCTTT. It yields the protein CASSFGDTNTEAFF.

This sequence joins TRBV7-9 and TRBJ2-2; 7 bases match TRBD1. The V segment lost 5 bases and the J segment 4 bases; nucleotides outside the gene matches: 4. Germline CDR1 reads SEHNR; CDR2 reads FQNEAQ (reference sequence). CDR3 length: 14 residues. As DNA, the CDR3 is TGTGCCAGCAGCGCCTGGGACAGCACCGGGGAGCTGTTTTTT. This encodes CASSAWDSTGELFF.

The CDR3 nucleotides read TGTGCCAGCAGCTTGAATGTGGGAAGGGACCAAGAGACCCAGTACTTC. Protein product: CASSLNVGRDQETQYF. V usage is TRBV5-6 and J usage is TRBJ2-5, with D unclear. This CDR3 region has 16 residues. Trimming removed 1 base from V and 0 bases from J, with 13 bases in between. CDR1 SGHDT and CDR2 YYEEEE come from the germline V gene.